The following is a T cell receptor beta chain sequence with its context. This sample was included in a study of cytomegalovirus exposure and HLA in healthy donors. The study ran its PCR with 60 Vbeta and 13 Jbeta primers. Measured with immunoSEQ multiplex PCR; TCRdb has only the in-frame clones, and not every one. Of around 150,000 clones listed, 65% to 80% were seen once; the top ten hold roughly 3%. Per germline, CDR1 SNHLY and CDR2 FYNNEI. J was trimmed by 3 bases and V by 4 bases; bases with no gene match: 9. The CDR3 is 15 residues long. The V gene is TRBV2, the J gene TRBJ2-7; 7 nucleotides line up with TRBD1. The sample taken for sequencing was PBMCs. This TCR derives from a woman aged 50 to 60 in good health and CMV-seropositive. For the CDR3, the DNA is TGTGCCAGCAGTGCCGCTCGGACAGGCCTCTACGAGCAGTACTTC. Translation gives CASSAARTGLYEQYF.